A single sample gave rise to the 21 T cell receptor delta chains below, sequenced in a study of gammadelta T cells in human blood. TCRdb reanalysed the RT-PCR reads with CATT. This table holds roughly 600 delta-chain clones, approximately 40% found once. Sequencing was done on a sample of Vgamma9Vdelta2 gamma-delta T cells from cord blood. These receptors were obtained from a newborn.

This clone is large by share. Other DNA sequences in this sample translate to the same CDR3. The V and J genes are TRDV2 and TRDJ3, with TRDD3 identical over 10 bases. The CDR3 sequence is 19 residues long. Losses at the gene ends were 0 bases for V and 0 bases for J; bases not matched to a gene: 4. CDR1 and CDR2 (germline): GEAIGNYY, EKD. The CDR3 spells CACDTVLGDVSWDTRQMFF. CDR3 in DNA: TGTGCCTGTGACACCGTACTGGGGGATGTCTCCTGGGACACCCGACAGATGTTTTTC.

As to this clone: It may be a read error: a sequence one base away is much more abundant. This chain connects TRDV2 to TRDJ3; TRDD3 agrees at 12 bases. The CDR3 has 20 amino acids. CDR1 and CDR2 (germline): GEAIGNYY, EKD. The CDR3 DNA reads as TGTGCCTGTGACCCTCTACTGGGGGATACTCTATCCTGGGACGCCCGACAGATGTTTTTC. Its translation: CACDPLLGDTLSWDARQMFF.

About this clone: Possible read error: a much larger clone is one base away. The rearrangement links TRDV2 to TRDJ3; 11 nucleotides line up with TRDD3. This CDR3 is 17 amino acids long. Germline CDR1 GEAIGNYY, CDR2 EKD. V was pared by 2 bases and J by 7 bases, with 6 bases of the junction left unmatched. In DNA, the CDR3 is TGTGCCTGTGACATACTGGGGGATAGCTGCGACACCCGACAGATGTTTTTC. Its translation: CACDILGDSCDTRQMFF.

By its share, this clone is large (0.1 to 1%). The rearrangement links TRDV2 to TRDJ2; 7 nucleotides line up with TRDD3. Trimming took 3 bases from V and 5 from J; bases not matched to a gene: 8. Germline CDR1 reads GEAIGNYY; CDR2 reads EKD. The CDR3 contains 15 residues. The CDR3 DNA reads TGTGCCTGTGACTCTCTGGGGGCCCCTACAGCACAACTCTTCTTT. Its protein product is CACDSLGAPTAQLFF.

This clone was recorded a few times. The rearrangement joins TRDV2 to TRDJ3; the D gene is possibly TRDD2 (5 bases). The CDR3 loop spans 20 amino acids. The V end lost 2 bases, the J end lost 0 bases, and 19 bases lay between the germline ends. Germline V gene sequence: CDR1 GEAIGNYY, CDR2 EKD. The chain's CDR3 is CACDKGPPSEGSWDTRQMFF. The CDR3 coding sequence is TGTGCCTGTGACAAGGGACCCCCTTCTGAGGGCTCCTGGGACACCCGACAGATGTTTTTC.

This clone is large within its sample. V and J are TRDV2 and TRDJ3; the D is unclear. The V end lost 0 bases, the J end lost 0 bases, and 14 bases lay between the germline ends. This CDR3 has 19 residues. Germline CDR1 reads GEAIGNYY; CDR2 reads EKD. CDR3 nucleotide sequence: TGTGCCTGTGACACCGTAACCCTTACTGTCTCCTGGGACACCCGACAGATGTTTTTC. This sequence encodes CACDTVTLTVSWDTRQMFF.

This clone rates as large. This sequence joins TRDV2 and TRDJ2; 8 bases are a match to TRDD3. Germline CDR1 reads GEAIGNYY; CDR2 reads EKD. Trimming at V came to 0 bases and at J to 0 bases, leaving 8 bases not matched to a gene. The length of the CDR3 is 18 residues. The CDR3 sequence: CACDTVAGGIALTAQLFF. CDR3 nucleotide sequence: TGTGCCTGTGACACCGTTGCTGGGGGAATAGCTTTGACAGCACAACTCTTCTTT.

This clone has just one count. A much larger clonotype is one base distant, so this may be a read error. V is TRDV2 and J is TRDJ3; 7 bases fit TRDD3. The CDR3 totals 21 residues. The germline gives CDR1 GEAIGNYY, CDR2 EKD. The junction had 15 bases not matched to a gene; V was cut back by 0 bases and J by 2 bases. CDR3: CACDTGEWWIRVPWDTRQMFF. The DNA for the CDR3 is TGTGCCTGTGACACCGGGGAGTGGTGGATACGCGTCCCCTGGGACACCCGACAGATGTTTTTC.

About this clone itself: It differs at one base from a far larger clone, so likely a read error. This chain connects TRDV2 to TRDJ2; 11 bases fit TRDD3. Germline V gene sequence: CDR1 GEAIGNYY, CDR2 EKD. The CDR3 sequence is 17 residues long. The CDR3 nucleotides read TGTGCCTGTGACGGGGTTGGGGGATACGCTTTGATAGCACAACTCTTCTTT. Residues: CACDGVGGYALIAQLFF.

Turning to this clone: The likely explanation is a read error, given a far larger clone one base away. The sample has other DNA sequences that encode this CDR3 too. The gene calls are TRDV2 and TRDJ3; tentatively, D is TRDD3 (5 bases). CDR1 GEAIGNYY and CDR2 EKD come from the germline V gene. Trimming took 1 base from V and 3 from J, leaving 6 bases between them. The CDR3 spans 15 residues. In DNA form, the CDR3 reads TGTGCCTGTGACACAGGATACTGGGACACCCGACAGATGTTTTTC. This translates into CACDTGYWDTRQMFF.

As to this clone: This could be a read error, since a much larger clone is one nucleotide away. This chain connects TRDV2 to TRDJ2; D might be TRDD3 (6 bases). Looked up from germline, CDR1 is GEAIGNYY and CDR2 is EKD. The length of the CDR3 is 13 residues. The chain's CDR3 is CAGDTWGTAQLFF. DNA for the CDR3: TGTGCCGGTGACACCTGGGGGACAGCACAACTCTTCTTT.

As concerns this clone: A much more abundant neighbour one base away suggests this may be a read error. The gene calls are TRDV2 and TRDJ3, with 7 bases lining up with TRDD3. Germline loops: CDR1 GEAIGNYY, CDR2 EKD. The CDR3 is made up of 17 amino acids. The CDR3 DNA is TGTGCCTGTGACACCTGGGGGAGCTCCTGGGACACCCTACAGATGTTTTTC. It translates to CACDTWGSSWDTLQMFF.

With regard to this clone: A far larger clone differs by one base, so this is likely a read error. The J gene is TRDJ1, the V gene TRDV2; 7 bases line up with TRDD3. From germline, CDR1 is GEAIGNYY and CDR2 EKD. This CDR3 spans 14 amino acids. The junction had 3 bases not matched to a gene; V was cut back by 3 bases and J by 0 bases. The CDR3 protein is CACDPGGYTDKLIF. DNA of the CDR3: TGTGCCTGTGACCCCGGGGGATACACCGATAAACTCATCTTT.

This clone is large (0.1 to 1%). V gene TRDV2 combines with J gene TRDJ1; D unclear. CDR3 length: 17 residues. Germline-derived CDR1 and CDR2 are GEAIGNYY and EKD. Deletions cut 4 bases from V and 0 bases from J, with 20 bases between. The CDR3 DNA follows: TGTGCCTGTGATATACTCCCGCTGGCTGGTTACACCGATAAACTCATCTTT. This translates into CACDILPLAGYTDKLIF.

For this clone: With only one base between it and a far larger clone, this is likely a read error. The J gene is TRDJ1, the V gene TRDV2; TRDD3 aligns across 11 bases. The J segment lost 2 bases and the V segment lost 1 base, leaving 11 bases of the junction unmatched. The CDR3 consists of 18 residues. Germline-derived CDR1 and CDR2 are GEAIGNYY and EKD. The CDR3 sequence: CACDTVGFWGILTDKLIF. The CDR3 DNA follows: TGTGCCTGTGACACTGTTGGCTTCTGGGGGATACTAACCGATAAACTCATCTTT.

Judged by abundance, this clone is large. The chain couples TRDV2 to TRDJ2, with TRDD3 identical over 9 bases. Germline V gene data show CDR1 as GEAIGNYY and CDR2 as EKD. Losses at the gene ends were 0 bases for V and 10 bases for J; bases not matched to a gene: 5. This CDR3 region has 14 residues. The DNA of the CDR3 is TGTGCCTGTGACACCTGGGGGATAAGGGAACAACTCTTCTTT. It translates to CACDTWGIREQLFF.

On this clone itself: A much larger clone sits a single nucleotide away, making a read error possible. The gene calls are TRDV2 and TRDJ3; 8 nucleotides line up with TRDD3. The V and J ends lost 3 bases and 0 bases, in that order; junction bases with no gene match: 6. The CDR3 spans 18 residues. From germline, CDR1 is GEAIGNYY and CDR2 EKD. The CDR3 is CACDPGWGSSWDTRQMFF. CDR3 bases: TGTGCCTGTGACCCCGGCTGGGGGAGCTCCTGGGACACCCGACAGATGTTTTTC.

The rearrangement links TRDV2 to TRDJ3, with 11 positions matching TRDD3. Germline CDR1 GEAIGNYY, CDR2 EKD. Losses at the gene ends were 2 bases for V and 2 bases for J; bases not matched to a gene: 4. The CDR3 covers 18 residues. The CDR3 spells CACDKILGDTWDTRQMFF. The DNA of the CDR3 is TGTGCCTGTGACAAAATACTGGGGGATACCTGGGACACCCGACAGATGTTTTTC.

With regard to this clone: A much larger clone is a single base away; this may be a read error. The V call is TRDV2, the J call TRDJ3; 9 nucleotides agree with TRDD3. This CDR3 has 18 amino acids. The germline gives CDR1 GEAIGNYY, CDR2 EKD. The CDR3 sequence: CACDWGIESSWDPRQMFF. CDR3 in DNA: TGTGCCTGTGACTGGGGGATAGAGAGCTCCTGGGACCCCCGACAGATGTTTTTC.

In this sample, this clone turned up once. This may be a read error, as it is one base from a much larger clone. The chain joins TRDV2 to TRDJ3, with 9 bases fitting TRDD3. There are 20 residues in the CDR3. From germline, CDR1 is GEAIGNYY and CDR2 EKD. CDR3 sequence: CACDPTGGPRASWDTQQMFF. The DNA for the CDR3 is TGTGCCTGTGACCCGACTGGGGGACCCCGGGCGTCCTGGGACACCCAACAGATGTTTTTC.

Remarks on this clone: A read error is the likely source, as a far larger clone sits one nucleotide away. The identical CDR3 is also encoded by other nucleotide sequences in the sample. J is TRDJ3 and V is TRDV2, with 11 bases fitting TRDD3. This CDR3 spans 18 amino acids. Germline V gene lookup returns CDR1 GEAIGNYY and CDR2 EKD. The CDR3 sequence: CACDTAGGYSWDTRQMFF. The CDR3 DNA follows: TGTGCCTGTGACACCGCTGGGGGATACTCCTGGGACACCAGACAGATGTTTTTC.